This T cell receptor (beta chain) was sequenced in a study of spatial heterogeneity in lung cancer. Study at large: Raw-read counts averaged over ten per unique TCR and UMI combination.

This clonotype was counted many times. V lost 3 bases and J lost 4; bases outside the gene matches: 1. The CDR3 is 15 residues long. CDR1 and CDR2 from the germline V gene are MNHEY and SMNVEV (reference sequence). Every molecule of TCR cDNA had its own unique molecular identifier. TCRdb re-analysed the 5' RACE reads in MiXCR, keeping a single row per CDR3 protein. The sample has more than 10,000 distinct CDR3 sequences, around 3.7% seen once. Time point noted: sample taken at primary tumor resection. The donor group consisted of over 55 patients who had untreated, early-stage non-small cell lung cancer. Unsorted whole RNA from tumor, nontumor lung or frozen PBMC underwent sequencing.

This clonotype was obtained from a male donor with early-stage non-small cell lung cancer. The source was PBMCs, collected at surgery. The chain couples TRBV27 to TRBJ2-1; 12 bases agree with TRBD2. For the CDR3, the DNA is TGTGCCAGCAGTTTGACTAGCGGGAGTTACAATGAGCAGTTCTTC. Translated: CASSLTSGSYNEQFF.